The clone carrying this TCR beta chain has just a few counts. The antigen is not known. This CDR3 spans 13 amino acids. The V end was cut by 2 bases, the J end by 7 bases, with 9 bases between. Germline V gives CDR1 SGHTA, CDR2 FQGNSA. Amplification of the TCR beta CDR3 was achieved through multiplex PCR with 32 V and 13 J primers. Using its own MiXCR run on the multiplex PCR reads, TCRdb lists one record per CDR3 protein. The sample carries about 22,000 distinct CDR3 sequences, 27% recorded once. This entry is derived from a study of immune heterogeneity within non-small cell lung tumors. General study results and limits: Local T-cell repertoire clonality was correlated with local tumor mutational burden, and the correlation was positive. It was moderate in strength but statistically significant (R roughly 0.35). Identical dominant CDR3 beta clonotypes recurred across a patient's tumor sites, together with site-unique high-frequency clones.

Genomic DNA from bulk tumor acted as the template, and around 600 ng was loaded per sample. Biopsy collection occurred during surgery, with several far-apart biopsies per primary tumor. The study cohort was described as untreated, and its members had newly diagnosed non-small cell lung cancer. They went on to have curative surgery. Samples were obtained from newly diagnosed non-small cell lung cancer patients who were having surgery with curative intent. Sample: lung tumor tissue. The clonotype was recovered from a man between 40 and 49 years old with non-small cell lung cancer. J is TRBJ1-5 and V is TRBV7-2; unclear D gene. The CDR3 sequence: CASSLRGDQPQHF. CDR3 nucleotide sequence: TGTGCCAGCAGCTTACGTGGTGACCAGCCCCAGCATTTT.